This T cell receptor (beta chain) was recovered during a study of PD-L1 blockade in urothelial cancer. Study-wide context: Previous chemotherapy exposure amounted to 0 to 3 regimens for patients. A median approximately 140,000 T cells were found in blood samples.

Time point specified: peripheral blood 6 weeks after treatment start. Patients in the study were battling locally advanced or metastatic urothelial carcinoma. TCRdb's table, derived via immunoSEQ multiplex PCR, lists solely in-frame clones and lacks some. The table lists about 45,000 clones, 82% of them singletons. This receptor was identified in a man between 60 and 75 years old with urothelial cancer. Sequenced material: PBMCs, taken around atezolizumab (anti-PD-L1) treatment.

The CDR3 DNA sequence: TGCGCCAGCAGCGCGGACGGGAGAGGATATGATGGCTACACCTTC. Protein sequence: CASSADGRGYDGYTF. The chain has TRBV10-1 and TRBJ1-2; D remains ambiguous. Trimming stripped 6 bases from V and 6 bases from J, with 20 bases between. The CDR3 is 15 amino acids. In germline, CDR1 is WNHNN, CDR2 SYGVQD (reference sequence).